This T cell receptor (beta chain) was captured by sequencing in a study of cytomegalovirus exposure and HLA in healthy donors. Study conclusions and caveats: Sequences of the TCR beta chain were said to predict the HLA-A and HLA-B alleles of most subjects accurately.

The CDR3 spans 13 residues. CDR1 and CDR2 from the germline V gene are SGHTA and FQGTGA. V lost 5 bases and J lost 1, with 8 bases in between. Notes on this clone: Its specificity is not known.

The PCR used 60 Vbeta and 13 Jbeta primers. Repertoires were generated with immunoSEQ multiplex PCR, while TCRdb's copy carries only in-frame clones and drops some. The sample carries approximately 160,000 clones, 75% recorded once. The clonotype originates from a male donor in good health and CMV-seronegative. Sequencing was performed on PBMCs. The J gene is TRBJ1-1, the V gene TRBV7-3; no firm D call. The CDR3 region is CASSASPNTEAFF. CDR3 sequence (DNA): TGTGCCAGCAGCGCTAGCCCGAACACTGAAGCTTTCTTT.